These 2 T cell receptor beta chains came from one sample sequenced in a study of cytomegalovirus exposure and HLA in healthy donors. PCR primers comprised 60 Vbeta and 13 Jbeta primers. Method: immunoSEQ multiplex PCR; TCRdb's copy keeps in-frame clones and lacks some. The sample table includes 100,000 to 150,000 clones. Sequencing input: PBMCs. The receptors were sampled from a middle-aged woman in good health and CMV-seropositive.

V usage is TRBV28 and J usage is TRBJ2-5; the match to TRBD1 covers 7 bases. This CDR3 region has 15 residues. J lost 2 bases, V lost 5 bases, and 8 bases had no gene match. The germline gives CDR1 MDHEN, CDR2 SYDVKM. The CDR3 sequence is CASSLLTGDQETQYF. The CDR3, as DNA: TGTGCCAGCAGTCTGTTAACAGGGGATCAAGAGACCCAGTACTTC. The full variable domain, completed using reference TRBV28 and TRBJ2-5, is DVKVTQSSRYLVKRTGEKVFLECVQDMDHENMFWYRQDPGLGLRLIYFSYDVKMKEKGDIPEGYSVSREKKERFSLILESASTNQTSMYLCASSLLTGDQETQYFGPGTRLLVL.

In nucleotides, the CDR3 is TGCGCCAGCCTTTCAGGGAGGACTAGCACAGATACGCAGTATTTT. This sequence encodes CASLSGRTSTDTQYF. This sequence joins TRBV5-1 and TRBJ2-3, with TRBD2 as a possible D gene (6 bases). V was cut by 7 bases and J by 0 bases, with 15 bases left in between. Per the germline V gene, CDR1 is SGHRS and CDR2 is YFSETQ. The CDR3 contains 15 residues.